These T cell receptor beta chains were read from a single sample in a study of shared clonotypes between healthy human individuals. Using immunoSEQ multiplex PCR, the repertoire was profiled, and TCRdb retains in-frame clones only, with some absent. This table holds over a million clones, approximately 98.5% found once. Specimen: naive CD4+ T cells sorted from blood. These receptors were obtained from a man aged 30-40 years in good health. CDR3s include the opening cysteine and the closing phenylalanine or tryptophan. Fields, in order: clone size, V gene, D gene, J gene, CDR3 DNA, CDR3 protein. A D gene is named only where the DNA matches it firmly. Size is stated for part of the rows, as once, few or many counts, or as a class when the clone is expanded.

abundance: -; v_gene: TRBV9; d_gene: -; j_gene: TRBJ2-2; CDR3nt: TGTGCCAGCAGCGTAAGATCGGCAGCGAACACCGGGGAGCTGTTTTTT; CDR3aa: CASSVRSAANTGELFF
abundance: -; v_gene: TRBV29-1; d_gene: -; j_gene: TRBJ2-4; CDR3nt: TGCAGCGTTGTGGCAGGGGCTACCATTCAGTACTTC; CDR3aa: CSVVAGATIQYF
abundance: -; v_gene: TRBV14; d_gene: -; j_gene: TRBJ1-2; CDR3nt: TGTGCCAGCAGCCATGCTTCGACAGCTTGGAATGGCTACACCTTC; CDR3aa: CASSHASTAWNGYTF
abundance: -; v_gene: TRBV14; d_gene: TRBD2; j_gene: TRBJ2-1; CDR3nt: TGTGCCAGCAGCCAATTCCGGGGGACTAGCGGATACAATGAGCAGTTCTTC; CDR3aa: CASSQFRGTSGYNEQFF
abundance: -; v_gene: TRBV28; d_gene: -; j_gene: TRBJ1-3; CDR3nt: TGTGCCAGCACGCCCCCAAAAACACGCACCATATATTTT; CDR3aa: CASTPPKTRTIYF
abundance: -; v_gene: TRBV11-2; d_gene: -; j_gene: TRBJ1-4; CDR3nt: TGTGCCAGCAGCGTTGGGGGTATGGGTGAAAAACTGTTTTTT; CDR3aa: CASSVGGMGEKLFF
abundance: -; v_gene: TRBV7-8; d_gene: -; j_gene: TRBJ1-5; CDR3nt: TGTGCCAGCAGCTTAACTTCTAGCAATCAGCCCCAGCATTTT; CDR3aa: CASSLTSSNQPQHF
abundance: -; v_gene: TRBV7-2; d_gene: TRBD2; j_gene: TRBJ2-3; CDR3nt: TGTGCCAGCAGCACTAGCGCCTGGGATACGCAGTATTTT; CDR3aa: CASSTSAWDTQYF
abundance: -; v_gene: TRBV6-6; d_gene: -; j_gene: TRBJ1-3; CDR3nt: TGTGCCAGCAGCTTCCGGGAGCAGGAACTTTTT; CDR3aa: CASSFREQELF
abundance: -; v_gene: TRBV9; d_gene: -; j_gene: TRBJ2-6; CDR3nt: TGTGCCAGCAGCGTAGGGGTCCCGGCTGGGGCCAACGTCCTGACTTTC; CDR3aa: CASSVGVPAGANVLTF
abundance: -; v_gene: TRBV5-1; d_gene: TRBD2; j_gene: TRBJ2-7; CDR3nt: TGCGCCAGCAGCTCGACTAGCGGGAACGAGCAGTACTTC; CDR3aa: CASSSTSGNEQYF
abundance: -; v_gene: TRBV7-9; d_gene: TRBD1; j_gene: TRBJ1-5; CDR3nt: TGTGCCAGCAGCTTAGTTTTTGGGACAGACTTTAGCAATCAGCCCCAGCATTTT; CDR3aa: CASSLVFGTDFSNQPQHF
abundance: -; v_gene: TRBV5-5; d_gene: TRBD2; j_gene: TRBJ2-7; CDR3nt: TGTGCCAGCAGCGAGGGGACTAGTAGACTCCTCAGGCTGTACTTC; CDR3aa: CASSEGTSRLLRLYF
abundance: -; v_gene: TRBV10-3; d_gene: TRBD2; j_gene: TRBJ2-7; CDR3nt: TGTGCCACGGGGGGACTAGCGCACTACGAGCAGTACTTC; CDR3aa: CATGGLAHYEQYF
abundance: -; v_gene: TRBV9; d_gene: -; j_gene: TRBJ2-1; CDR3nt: TGTGCCAGCAGCGTAGTTTCGACCTACAATGAGCAGTTCTTC; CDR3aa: CASSVVSTYNEQFF
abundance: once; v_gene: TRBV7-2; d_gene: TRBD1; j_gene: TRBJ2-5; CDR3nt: TGTGCCAGCAGCAATCCGACAGGGGGCGGCGAGACCCAGTACTTC; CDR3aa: CASSNPTGGGETQYF